The 13 T cell receptor beta chains in this list originate from one sample, sequenced in a study of OX40 agonist ivuxolimab in advanced cancers. Library method: the immunoSEQ multiplex PCR assay. The immuneACCESS repertoire file appears here via TCRdb, limited to in-frame rearrangements. These files lack a portion of the clones; in checked studies, under half of the deficit traces to unresolved V genes, and the cause of the others is not known. The sample yields fewer than 85,000 clones; about 90% were counted once. Around 2.5% of the sample is held by the ten biggest clonotypes. Sequences were derived from CD4+ or CD8+ T cells sorted from blood, sampled in a trial of the OX40 agonist ivuxolimab. These receptors were collected from an adult with an advanced solid tumor such as melanoma, head and neck, liver or kidney cancer.

The gene calls are TRBV11-2 and TRBJ2-5, with 7 nucleotides matching TRBD2. The germline gives CDR1 SGHAT, CDR2 FQNNGV. J was trimmed by 3 bases and V by 5 bases; bases with no gene match: 9. The CDR3 runs to 15 residues. Written as DNA, the CDR3 is TGTGCCAGCAGCCGAAATTGGGAGGGGAAAGAGACCCAGTACTTC. Translation: CASSRNWEGKETQYF.

The chain is built from TRBV30 and TRBJ2-7; a weak D match, TRBD1 (5 bases). The CDR3 runs 16 residues. V lost 4 bases to trimming and J lost 0 bases, with 19 bases between them. CDR1 and CDR2 from the germline V gene are GTSNPN and SVGIG (reference sequence). The CDR3 region has the DNA TGTGCCTGGACCCCCTGGGGCCTCAGACGCTCCTACGAGCAGTACTTC. This gives the protein CAWTPWGLRRSYEQYF.

J is TRBJ2-3 and V is TRBV14, with 11 bases lining up with TRBD2. CDR1 SGHDN and CDR2 FVKESK come from the germline V gene. With V trimmed by 4 bases and J by 1 base, 13 bases remained unmatched. The CDR3 is 19 amino acids. In DNA, the CDR3 is TGTGCCAGCAGCCCGCAGACTAGCGGGAAGTATTGGGGCACAGATACGCAGTATTTT. Residues: CASSPQTSGKYWGTDTQYF.

This clone has a handful of counts. The J gene is TRBJ1-3, the V gene TRBV27; no firm D call. The CDR3 consists of 16 residues. The V and J ends lost 4 bases and 4 bases respectively, with 17 bases between them. Per germline, CDR1 MNHEY and CDR2 SMNVEV (reference sequence). CDR3 in DNA: TGTGCCAGCAGTTCCCGGTACGAGACGGAAGGAAACACCATATATTTT. Residues: CASSSRYETEGNTIYF.

The V gene is TRBV7-2, the J gene TRBJ2-7, with D perhaps given as TRBD1 or TRBD2 (5 bases each). In germline, CDR1 is SGHTA, CDR2 FQGNSA. The CDR3 has 14 residues. V lost 5 bases, J lost 0 bases, and 11 bases lay in between. CDR3 bases: TGTGCCAGCAGCACTGGGACCTTCTCCTACGAGCAGTACTTC. This translates into CASSTGTFSYEQYF.

This chain connects TRBV19 to TRBJ2-7; D possibly uses TRBD1 or TRBD2 (6 bases each). The V gene lost 6 bases and the J gene lost 5 bases, with 20 bases spanning the gap. Germline V lookup: CDR1 LNHDA, CDR2 SQIVND (reference sequence). The CDR3 is 15 residues long. The CDR3 region is CASSGGWGPLNEQYF. CDR3 nucleotides: TGTGCCAGTAGCGGGGGTTGGGGGCCTCTGAACGAGCAGTACTTC.

Regarding this clone: An end of the junction differs from the germline gene, which may be a read error. This chain connects TRBV27 to TRBJ2-7; no clear D gene. There are 14 residues in the CDR3. The germline V gene has CDR1 MNHEY and CDR2 SMNVEV (reference sequence). The CDR3 is CASRLHGSSFEQYF. Here the CDR3 DNA reads TGTGCCAGCAGGCTCCACGGGTCGTCCTTCGAGCAGTACTTC.

The gene calls are TRBV14 and TRBJ2-5; D is possibly TRBD2 (6 bases). The CDR3 runs to 15 residues. Germline-derived CDR1 and CDR2 are SGHDN and FVKESK. V lost 4 bases and J lost 5, with 17 bases in between. The CDR3 region is CASSPPGLRGETQYF. For the CDR3, the DNA is TGTGCCAGCAGCCCCCCGGGTCTCCGGGGGGAGACCCAGTACTTC.

The rearrangement uses TRBV10-3 and TRBJ2-1, with D tentatively TRBD2 (5 bases). CDR1 and CDR2 from the germline V gene are ENHRY and SYGVKD. Trimming removed 3 bases from V and 6 bases from J, with 18 bases in between. This CDR3 is 16 amino acids long. DNA of the CDR3: TGTGCCATCAGTGACTCAAAGAGGCTAGCCTCCAATGAGCAGTTCTTC. Translation: CAISDSKRLASNEQFF.

The V call is TRBV6-6, the J call TRBJ2-7; D gene uncertain. The CDR3 spans 15 residues. Germline V gene lookup returns CDR1 MNHNY and CDR2 SVGAGI (reference sequence). Between the trimmed V and J ends, which lost 2 bases and 6 bases, there was a span of 17 bases. This CDR3 is CASSYGLVASSEQYF. The CDR3, as DNA: TGTGCCAGCAGTTACGGGCTTGTGGCCTCGTCCGAGCAGTACTTC.

The chain recombines TRBV10-3 with TRBJ1-1; weak D call: TRBD1 (6 bases). V was trimmed by 3 bases and J by 0 bases, leaving 17 bases between them. The CDR3 length is 17 residues. Germline V gene lookup returns CDR1 ENHRY and CDR2 SYGVKD. Written as DNA, the CDR3 is TGTGCCATCAGTGAACACCAGGGGTATGCAATGAACACTGAAGCTTTCTTT. Protein: CAISEHQGYAMNTEAFF.

This CDR3 reads CASSLDAYEQYF. The CDR3 coding sequence is TGTGCCAGCAGCTTAGATGCCTACGAGCAGTACTTC. The chain joins TRBV7-2 to TRBJ2-7, with D unclear. V lost 1 base and J lost 2, with 3 bases in between. CDR1 and CDR2 from the germline V gene are SGHTA and FQGNSA. This CDR3 is 12 amino acids long.

This clone has just one count. V and J are TRBV18 and TRBJ1-2; TRBD1 aligns across 8 bases. V lost 3 bases to trimming and J lost 4 bases; unmatched junction nucleotides: 4. CDR1 is KGHSH and CDR2 is LQKENI in the germline V gene. This CDR3 contains 14 residues. As DNA, the CDR3 is TGTGCCAGCTCACCCGAGACAGGGGCCTATGGCTACACCTTC. Translated: CASSPETGAYGYTF.